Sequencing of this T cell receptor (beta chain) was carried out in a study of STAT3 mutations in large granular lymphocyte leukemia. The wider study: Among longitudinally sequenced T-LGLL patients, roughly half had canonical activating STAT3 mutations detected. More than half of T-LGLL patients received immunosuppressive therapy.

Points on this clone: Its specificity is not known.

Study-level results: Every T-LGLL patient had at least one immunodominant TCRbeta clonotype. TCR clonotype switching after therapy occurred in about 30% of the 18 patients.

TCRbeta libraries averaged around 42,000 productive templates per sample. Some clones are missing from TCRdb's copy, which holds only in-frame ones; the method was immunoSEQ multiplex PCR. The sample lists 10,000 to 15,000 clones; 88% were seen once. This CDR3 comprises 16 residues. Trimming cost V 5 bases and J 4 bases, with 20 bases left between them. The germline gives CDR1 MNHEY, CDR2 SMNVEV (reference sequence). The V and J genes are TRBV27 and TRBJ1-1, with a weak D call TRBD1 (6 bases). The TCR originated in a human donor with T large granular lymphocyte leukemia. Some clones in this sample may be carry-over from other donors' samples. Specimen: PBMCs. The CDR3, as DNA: TGTGCCAGCAGTCCCCAGGGGTTTTTAAGATTCACTGAAGCTTTCTTT. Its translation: CASSPQGFLRFTEAFF.